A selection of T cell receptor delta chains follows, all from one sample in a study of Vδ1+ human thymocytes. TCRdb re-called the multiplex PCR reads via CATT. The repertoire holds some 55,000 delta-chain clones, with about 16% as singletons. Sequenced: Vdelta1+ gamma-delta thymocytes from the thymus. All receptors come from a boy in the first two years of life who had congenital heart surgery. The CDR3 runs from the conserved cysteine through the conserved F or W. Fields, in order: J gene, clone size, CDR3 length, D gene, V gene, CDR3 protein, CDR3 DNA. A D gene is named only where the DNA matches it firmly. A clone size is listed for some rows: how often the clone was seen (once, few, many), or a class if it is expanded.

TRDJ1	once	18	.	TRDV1	CALGELSPSWAYTDKLIF	TGTGCTCTTGGGGAACTATCACCCTCTTGGGCGTACACCGATAAACTCATCTTT
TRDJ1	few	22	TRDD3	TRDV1	CALGELPTPYWGTTSYTDKLIF	TGTGCTCTTGGGGAACTACCTACCCCTTACTGGGGGACCACGTCTTACACCGATAAACTCATCTTT
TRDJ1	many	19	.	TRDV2	CACDTARSSFRTRSDKLIF	TGTGCCTGTGACACCGCGAGGTCTAGCTTCCGGACGAGGTCCGATAAACTCATCTTT
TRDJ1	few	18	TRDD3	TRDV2	CACDTDTGGYADTDKLIF	TGTGCCTGTGACACCGATACTGGGGGATACGCTGATACGGATAAACTCATCTTT
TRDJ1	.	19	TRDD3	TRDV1	CALGSTLSWGIADTDKLIF	TGTGCTCTTGGTTCCACTTTATCCTGGGGGATAGCGGACACCGATAAACTCATCTTT
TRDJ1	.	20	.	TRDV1	CALGQNPPLTLLAHTDKLIF	TGTGCTCTTGGGCAAAACCCCCCCCTTACTCTACTGGCTCACACCGATAAACTCATCTTT
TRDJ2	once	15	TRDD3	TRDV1	CALGFRGGIQPQLFF	TGTGCTCTTGGGTTCCGGGGGGGGATACAACCACAACTCTTCTTT
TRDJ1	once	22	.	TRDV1	CALGDPPLAGILPVLYTDKLIF	TGTGCTCTTGGGGATCCTCCCCTTGCGGGGATTCTACCGGTGTTGTACACCGATAAACTCATCTTT
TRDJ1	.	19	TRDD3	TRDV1	CALGEGLRWGIRVTDKLIF	TGTGCTCTTGGGGAAGGGCTACGCTGGGGGATACGGGTCACCGATAAACTCATCTTT
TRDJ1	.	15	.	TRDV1	CALGEGSKYTDKLIF	TGTGCTCTTGGGGAAGGTTCCAAGTACACCGATAAACTCATCTTT
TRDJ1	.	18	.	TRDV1	CALGEPPPLVGWTDKLIF	TGTGCTCTTGGGGAACCCCCTCCGTTGGTGGGTTGGACCGATAAACTCATCTTT
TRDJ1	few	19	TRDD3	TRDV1	CALGAFPRWGILYTDKLIF	TGTGCTCTTGGGGCCTTCCCGCGGTGGGGGATACTGTACACCGATAAACTCATCTTT
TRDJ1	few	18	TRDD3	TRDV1	CALGELRLGDERDDKLIF	TGTGCTCTTGGGGAACTGAGGCTGGGGGATGAAAGAGACGATAAACTCATCTTT
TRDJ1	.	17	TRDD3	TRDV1	CALGPRYWGTYTDKLIF	TGTGCTCTTGGACCTCGGTACTGGGGGACATACACCGATAAACTCATCTTT
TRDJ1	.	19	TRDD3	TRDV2	CACDKGDWGSITYTDKLIF	TGTGCCTGTGACAAAGGCGACTGGGGGTCAATAACCTACACCGATAAGCTCATCTTT
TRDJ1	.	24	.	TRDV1	CALGEDARVFFFGSPGGTTDKLIF	TGTGCTCTTGGGGAAGACGCCCGCGTCTTCTTTTTCGGGTCACCGGGGGGAACAACCGATAAACTCATCTTT
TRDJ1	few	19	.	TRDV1	CALGDLPPSGGSPTDKLIF	TGTGCTCTTGGGGATCTCCCACCTTCCGGAGGCTCTCCCACCGATAAACTCATCTTT
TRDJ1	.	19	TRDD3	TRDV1	CAVGEARGLLGDPCDKLIF	TGTGCTGTTGGGGAAGCTCGGGGATTACTGGGGGATCCGTGCGATAAACTCATCTTT
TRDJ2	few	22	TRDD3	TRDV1	CALGELGPPLTGGVALTAQLFF	TGTGCTCTTGGGGAACTAGGACCCCCTCTTACTGGGGGCGTAGCTTTGACAGCACAACTCTTCTTT
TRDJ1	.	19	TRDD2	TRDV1	CALGAILPTVDWPTDKLIF	TGTGCTCTTGGGGCAATTCTTCCTACAGTCGACTGGCCCACCGATAAACTCATCTTT